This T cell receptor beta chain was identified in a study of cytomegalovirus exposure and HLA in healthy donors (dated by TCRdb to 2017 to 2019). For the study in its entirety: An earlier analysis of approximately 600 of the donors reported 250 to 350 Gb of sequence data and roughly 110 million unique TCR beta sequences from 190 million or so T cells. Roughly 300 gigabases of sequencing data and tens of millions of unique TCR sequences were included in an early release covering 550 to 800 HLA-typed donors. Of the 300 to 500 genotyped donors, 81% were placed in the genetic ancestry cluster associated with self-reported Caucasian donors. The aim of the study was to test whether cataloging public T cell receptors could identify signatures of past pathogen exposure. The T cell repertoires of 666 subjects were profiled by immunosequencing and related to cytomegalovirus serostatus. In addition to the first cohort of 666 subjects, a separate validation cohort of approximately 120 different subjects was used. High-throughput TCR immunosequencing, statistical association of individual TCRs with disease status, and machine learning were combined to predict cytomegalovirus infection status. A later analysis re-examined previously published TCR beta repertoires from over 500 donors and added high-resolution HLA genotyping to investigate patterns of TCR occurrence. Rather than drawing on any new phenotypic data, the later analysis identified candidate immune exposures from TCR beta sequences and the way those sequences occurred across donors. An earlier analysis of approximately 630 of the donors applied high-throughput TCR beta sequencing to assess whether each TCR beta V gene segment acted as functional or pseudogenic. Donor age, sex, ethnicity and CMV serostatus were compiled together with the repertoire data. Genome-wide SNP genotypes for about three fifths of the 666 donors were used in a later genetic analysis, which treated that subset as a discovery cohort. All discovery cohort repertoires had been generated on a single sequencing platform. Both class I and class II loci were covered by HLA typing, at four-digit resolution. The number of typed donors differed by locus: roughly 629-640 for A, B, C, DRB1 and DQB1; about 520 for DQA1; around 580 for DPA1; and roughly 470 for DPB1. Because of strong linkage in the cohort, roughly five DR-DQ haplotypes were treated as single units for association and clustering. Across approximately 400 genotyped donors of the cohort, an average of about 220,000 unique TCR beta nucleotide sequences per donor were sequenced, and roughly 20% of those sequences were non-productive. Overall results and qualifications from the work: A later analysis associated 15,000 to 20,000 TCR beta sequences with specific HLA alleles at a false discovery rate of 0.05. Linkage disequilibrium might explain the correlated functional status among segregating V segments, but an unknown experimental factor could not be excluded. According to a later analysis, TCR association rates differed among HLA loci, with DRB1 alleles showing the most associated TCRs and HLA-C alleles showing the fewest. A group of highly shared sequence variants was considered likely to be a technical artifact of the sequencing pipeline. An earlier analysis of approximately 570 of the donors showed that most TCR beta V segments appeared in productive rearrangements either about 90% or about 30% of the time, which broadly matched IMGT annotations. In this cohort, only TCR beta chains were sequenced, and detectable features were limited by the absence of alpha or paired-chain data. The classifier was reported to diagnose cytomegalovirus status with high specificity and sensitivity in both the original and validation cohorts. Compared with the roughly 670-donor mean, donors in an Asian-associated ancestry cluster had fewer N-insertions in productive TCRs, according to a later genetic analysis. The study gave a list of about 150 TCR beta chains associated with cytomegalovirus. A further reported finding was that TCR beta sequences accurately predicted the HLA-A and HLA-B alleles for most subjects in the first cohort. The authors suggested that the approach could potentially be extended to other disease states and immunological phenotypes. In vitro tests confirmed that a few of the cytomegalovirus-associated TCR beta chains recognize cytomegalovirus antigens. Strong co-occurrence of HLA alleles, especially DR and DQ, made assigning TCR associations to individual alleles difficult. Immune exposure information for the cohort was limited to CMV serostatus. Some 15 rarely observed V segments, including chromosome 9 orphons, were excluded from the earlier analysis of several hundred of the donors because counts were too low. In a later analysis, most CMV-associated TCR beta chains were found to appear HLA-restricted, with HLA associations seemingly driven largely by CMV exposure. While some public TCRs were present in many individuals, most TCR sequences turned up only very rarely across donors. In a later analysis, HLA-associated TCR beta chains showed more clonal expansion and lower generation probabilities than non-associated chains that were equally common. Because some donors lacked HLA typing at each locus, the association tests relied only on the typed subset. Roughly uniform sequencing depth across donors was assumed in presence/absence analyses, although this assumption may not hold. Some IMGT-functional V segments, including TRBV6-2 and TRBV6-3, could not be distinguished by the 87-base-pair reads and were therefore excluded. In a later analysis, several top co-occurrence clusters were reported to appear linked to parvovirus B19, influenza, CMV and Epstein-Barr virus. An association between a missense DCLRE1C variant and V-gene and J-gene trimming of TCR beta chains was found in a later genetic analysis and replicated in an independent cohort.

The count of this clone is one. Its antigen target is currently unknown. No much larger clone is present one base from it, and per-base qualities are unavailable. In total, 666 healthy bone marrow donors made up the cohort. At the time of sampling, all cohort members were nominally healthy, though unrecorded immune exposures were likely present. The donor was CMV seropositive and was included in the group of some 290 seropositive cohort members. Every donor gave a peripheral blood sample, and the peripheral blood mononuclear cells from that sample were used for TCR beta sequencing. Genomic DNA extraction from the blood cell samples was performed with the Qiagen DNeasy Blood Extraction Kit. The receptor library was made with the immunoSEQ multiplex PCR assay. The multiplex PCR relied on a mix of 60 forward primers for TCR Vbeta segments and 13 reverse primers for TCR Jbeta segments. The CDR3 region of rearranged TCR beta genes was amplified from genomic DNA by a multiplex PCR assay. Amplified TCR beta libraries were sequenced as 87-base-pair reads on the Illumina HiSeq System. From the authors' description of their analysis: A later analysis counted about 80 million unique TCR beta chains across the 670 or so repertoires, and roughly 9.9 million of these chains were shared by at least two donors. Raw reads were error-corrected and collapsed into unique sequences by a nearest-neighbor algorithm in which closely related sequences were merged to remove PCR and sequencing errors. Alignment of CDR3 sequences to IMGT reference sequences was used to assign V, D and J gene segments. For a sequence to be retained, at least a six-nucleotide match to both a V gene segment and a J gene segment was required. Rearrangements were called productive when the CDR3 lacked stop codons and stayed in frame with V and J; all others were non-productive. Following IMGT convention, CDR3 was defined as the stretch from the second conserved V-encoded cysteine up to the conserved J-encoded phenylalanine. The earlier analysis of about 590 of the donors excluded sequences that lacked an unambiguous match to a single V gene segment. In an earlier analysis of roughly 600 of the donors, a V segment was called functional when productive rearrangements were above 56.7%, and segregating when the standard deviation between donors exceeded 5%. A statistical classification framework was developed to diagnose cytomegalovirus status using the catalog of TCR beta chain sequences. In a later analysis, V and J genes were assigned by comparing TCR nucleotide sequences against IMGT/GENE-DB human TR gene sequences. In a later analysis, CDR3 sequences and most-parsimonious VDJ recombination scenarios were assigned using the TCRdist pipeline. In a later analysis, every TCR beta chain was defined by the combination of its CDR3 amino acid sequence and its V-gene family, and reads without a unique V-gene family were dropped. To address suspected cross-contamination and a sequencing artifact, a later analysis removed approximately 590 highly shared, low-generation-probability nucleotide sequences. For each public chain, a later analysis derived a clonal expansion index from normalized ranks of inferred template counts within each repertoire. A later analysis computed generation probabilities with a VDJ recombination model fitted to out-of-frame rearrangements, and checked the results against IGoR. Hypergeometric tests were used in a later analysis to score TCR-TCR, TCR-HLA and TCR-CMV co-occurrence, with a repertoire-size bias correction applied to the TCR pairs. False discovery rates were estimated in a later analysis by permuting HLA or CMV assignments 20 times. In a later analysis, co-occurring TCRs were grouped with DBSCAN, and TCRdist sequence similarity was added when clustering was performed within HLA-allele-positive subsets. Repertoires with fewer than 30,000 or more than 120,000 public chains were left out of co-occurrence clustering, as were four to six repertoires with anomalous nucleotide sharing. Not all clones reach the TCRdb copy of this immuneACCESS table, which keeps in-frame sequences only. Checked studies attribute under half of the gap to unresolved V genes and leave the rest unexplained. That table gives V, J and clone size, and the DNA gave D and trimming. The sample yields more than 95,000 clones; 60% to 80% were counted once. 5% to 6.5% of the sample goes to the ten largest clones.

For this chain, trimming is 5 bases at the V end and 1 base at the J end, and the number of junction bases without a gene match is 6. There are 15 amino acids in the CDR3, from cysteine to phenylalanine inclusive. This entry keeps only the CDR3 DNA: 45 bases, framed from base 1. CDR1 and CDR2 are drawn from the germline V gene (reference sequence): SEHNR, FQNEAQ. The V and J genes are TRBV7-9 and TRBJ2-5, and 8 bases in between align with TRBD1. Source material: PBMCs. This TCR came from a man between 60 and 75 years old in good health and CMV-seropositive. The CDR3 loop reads CASSRGQGRQETQYF. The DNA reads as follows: TGTGCCAGCAGCCGCGGACAGGGCCGCCAAGAGACCCAGTACTTC.